These T cell receptor beta chains were read from a single sample in a study of cytomegalovirus exposure and HLA in healthy donors. Clones were sequenced by immunoSEQ multiplex PCR, and TCRdb holds only the in-frame ones, with some missing. The sample holds 150,000 to 200,000 clones; 75% to 90% are singletons and the top ten take less than 9%. The sequenced sample was PBMCs. The receptors stem from a man aged 18 to 30 in good health and CMV-seropositive. Both conserved end residues are part of each CDR3. D genes are given only for firm matches. Not every row has a clone size; where given, it reads once, few, many or a size class.

>.|TRBJ2-1|TRBV2|.
TGTGCCAGCAGTGAATCCGGGAGCACCTACAATGAGCAGTTCTTC
CASSESGSTYNEQFF
>.|TRBJ2-1|TRBV5-1|TRBD2
TGCGCCAGCAGCTCCGAGGGACTAGCGGGATCCAATGAGCAGTTCTTC
CASSSEGLAGSNEQFF
>.|TRBJ2-7|TRBV19|.
TGTGCCAGTAGTCCGCGGACATTGCCCTACGAGCAGTACTTC
CASSPRTLPYEQYF
>.|TRBJ1-2|TRBV19|TRBD1
TGTGCCAGTAGTATAGGAGCCGGGACAGACTATGGCTACACCTTC
CASSIGAGTDYGYTF
>.|TRBJ2-1|TRBV6-1|.
TGTACGACTAAGGAGCAGCCCAGGGGCGATGAGCAGTTCTTC
CTTKEQPRGDEQFF
>.|TRBJ2-1|TRBV2|.
TGTGCCAGCAGTGAGGCGACTAGACATGAGCAGTTCTTC
CASSEATRHEQFF
>.|TRBJ2-3|TRBV28|TRBD2
TGTGCCAGCAGGCCCCGACTAGCGGGAGGGGGTGGCACAGATACGCAGTATTTT
CASRPRLAGGGGTDTQYF
>.|TRBJ1-3|TRBV30|.
TGTGCCTGGAGTGTGGGAGACATTCCCTCTGGAAACACCATATATTTT
CAWSVGDIPSGNTIYF
>.|TRBJ2-2|TRBV5-4|TRBD1
TGTGCCAGCAGCTCCGGGACAGCAGCGAACACCGGGGAGCTGTTTTTT
CASSSGTAANTGELFF
>.|TRBJ1-4|TRBV10-3|.
TGTGCCATCAGTGAGTCAACAGGCCCCCGGAAACTGTTTTTT
CAISESTGPRKLFF
>.|TRBJ1-3|TRBV15|.
TGTGCCACCAGCAGAGATTATGAGAACACCATATATTTT
CATSRDYENTIYF
>.|TRBJ2-5|TRBV7-7|.
TGTGCCAGCACTCAGGGGACGGGTGAGGAGACCCAGTACTTC
CASTQGTGEETQYF
>.|TRBJ2-7|TRBV28|TRBD2
TGTGCCACCTCGACTAGCGGGAGTTCCTACGAGCAGTACTTC
CATSTSGSSYEQYF
>few|TRBJ1-2|TRBV2|.
TGTGCCAGCGCACGCGGTCTAACACCGGGGAACACCTTC
CASARGLTPGNTF
>.|TRBJ1-5|TRBV7-2|.
TGTGCCAGCAACATCGAAGTGCAGGGAGGGTACAATCAGCCCCAGCATTTT
CASNIEVQGGYNQPQHF